The clone carrying this T cell receptor beta chain was counted only a few times. The antigen remains undetermined. Ranging in age from about 6 to 95, the donors were healthy Caucasian individuals from Russia. Roughly 9.5 milliliters of peripheral blood were drawn from each donor into EDTA-treated tubes. Alongside a J-beta primer mix, a sample-barcoded 5' primer served in a second PCR lasting roughly 7 to 12 cycles. MiXCR was run by TCRdb on the 5' RACE reads, yielding one entry per CDR3 protein. The repertoire holds 1.5 million to 2 million distinct CDR3 sequences, with over 25% as singletons. The data originate from a study of blood T cells in healthy people across ages. Study context: Using template switching, researchers captured about one barcoded beta molecule for each two T cells.

Germline assignment: CDR1 SGHTA and CDR2 FQGNSA. CDR3 size: 14 residues. V was clipped by 7 bases and J by 4 bases, with 14 bases between them. Whole-study results and caveats: PBMCs were not sorted, which prevented a conclusive comparison of naive versus antigen-experienced cells.

This TCR was sampled from a woman aged 25-40 years in good health. Sequencing input: blood. This chain uses TRBV7-2 with TRBJ1-3, with D possibly TRBD1 on 6 matching bases. Here the CDR3 DNA reads TGTGCCAGCACTTTGGCTACAGGGGGAAACACCATATATTTT. Translating gives CASTLATGGNTIYF.